The 7 T cell receptor beta chains given below trace back to one sample, sequenced in a study of CD8+CD57+ T cells in acquired aplastic anemia. Genomic DNA acted as the template from which TCR beta VDJ combination and CDR3 sequence profiling were carried out. MiXCR was run by TCRdb on the reads, yielding one entry per CDR3 protein. Of hundreds of thousands of distinct CDR3 sequences listed, approximately 70% are singletons. The source material was sorted CD4+, CD8+, or CD8+CD57+ T cells (not recorded which) from PBMCs. The receptors were sampled from a human donor in good health, serving as a control.

V gene TRBV30 combines with J gene TRBJ2-1; 15 bases are a match to TRBD2. Unmatched junction bases numbered 7, after V lost 3 bases and J lost 7 bases. This CDR3 region has 16 residues. Germline loops: CDR1 GTSNPN, CDR2 SVGIG (reference sequence). Here the CDR3 reads CAWSRTSGGAGNEQFF. In DNA form, the CDR3 reads TGTGCCTGGAGCCGGACTAGCGGGGGGGCGGGTAATGAGCAGTTCTTC.

J is TRBJ2-7 and V is TRBV20-1; TRBD1 aligns across 7 bases. The germline CDR1 and CDR2 sequences are DFQATT and SNEGSKA (reference sequence). Losses at the gene ends were 5 bases for V and 5 bases for J; bases not matched to a gene: 12. The CDR3 length is 14 residues. In nucleotides, the CDR3 is TGCAGTGCTCTCGCACCGGGACAGCTCCACGAGCAGTACTTC. Translated, it gives CSALAPGQLHEQYF.

The chain couples TRBV24-1 to TRBJ1-2, with 8 bases identical to TRBD1. The CDR3 covers 15 residues. The ends lost 5 bases at V and 12 bases at J; junction bases unmatched: 16. The germline V gene has CDR1 KGHDR and CDR2 SFDVKD. This CDR3 reads CATSGKGQDSLLDTF. In DNA, the CDR3 is TGTGCCACCAGTGGTAAGGGACAGGACTCCCTTCTGGACACCTTC.

This clonotype was seen more than once but under ten times. A single base separates this from a much larger clone, so it may be a read error. J is TRBJ2-2 and V is TRBV2, with D possibly being TRBD1 (6 bases). The germline V gene has CDR1 SNHLY and CDR2 FYNNEI. V gave up 9 bases and J gave up 6 bases, with 17 bases separating them. The CDR3 length is 14 residues. CDR3 protein: CASVGAPGPGELFF. For the CDR3, the DNA is TGTGCCAGTGTGGGGGCCCCCGGCCCCGGGGAGCTGTTTTTT.

This clonotype appeared many times. The chain combines TRBV2 with TRBJ1-1, with a possible D match to TRBD1 (5 bases). Germline V gene data show CDR1 as SNHLY and CDR2 as FYNNEI. Between the trimmed V and J ends, which lost 6 bases and 3 bases, there was a span of 23 bases. The length of the CDR3 is 17 residues. This chain's CDR3 is CASSRERNSGRHTEAFF. As DNA, the CDR3 is TGTGCCAGCAGCAGAGAGAGAAATTCGGGACGGCACACTGAAGCTTTCTTT.

Remarks on this clonotype: The DNA is left out, because the CDR3 cannot be placed on it with certainty; the CDR3 is given as TCRdb lists it. This chain joins TRBV7-9 and TRBJ2-1; no DNA check was done on the table's D call, TRBD2. Both ends counted, the CDR3 spans 14 residues. Per germline, CDR1 SEHNR and CDR2 FQNEAQ (reference sequence). CDR3 sequence reads: CASSIVETQYFGPF.

The rearrangement links TRBV6-6 to TRBJ2-7, with TRBD2 as a possible D gene (5 bases). The CDR3 has 15 amino acids. The ends were cut back, 4 bases at V and 4 bases at J, with 17 bases in the middle. Germline-derived CDR1 and CDR2 are MNHNY and SVGAGI (reference sequence). CDR3: CASSSRRGLGYEQYF. The CDR3 nucleotides are TGTGCCAGCAGTTCACGACGAGGGCTAGGGTACGAGCAGTACTTC.